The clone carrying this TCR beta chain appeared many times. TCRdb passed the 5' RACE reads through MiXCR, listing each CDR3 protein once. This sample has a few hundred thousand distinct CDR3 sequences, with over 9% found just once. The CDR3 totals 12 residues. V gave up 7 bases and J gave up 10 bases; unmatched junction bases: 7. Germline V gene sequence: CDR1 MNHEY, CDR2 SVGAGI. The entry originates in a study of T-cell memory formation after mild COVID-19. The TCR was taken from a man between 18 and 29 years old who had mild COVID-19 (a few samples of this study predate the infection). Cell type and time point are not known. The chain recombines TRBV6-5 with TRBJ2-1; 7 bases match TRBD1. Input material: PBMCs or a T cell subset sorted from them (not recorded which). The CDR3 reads CASINRGREQFF. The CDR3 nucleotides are TGTGCCAGCATTAACAGGGGACGGGAGCAGTTCTTC.